This T cell receptor (beta chain) appears in the sequencing data of a study of blood T cell repertoires in COVID-19. Study details: The study drew acute and convalescent COVID-19 samples from the United States, Italy and Spain. Nucleic acid was either cDNA or gDNA, and it came from T cells, B-cell-depleted T cells, or PBMCs.

Per the original methods: Estimation of nucleated cell counts relied on the amplification of reference gene primers. The repertoire was sequenced with immunoSEQ multiplex PCR; TCRdb's copy has only in-frame clones and lacks some. The DNA gave D and trimming, while V, J and clone size come from that table. The sample lists 35,000 to 45,000 clones; 70% to 90% were seen once. With 5 bases removed from V and 2 bases from J, the gap between germline ends came to 20 bases. The CDR3 runs 16 residues. In germline, CDR1 is SGHRS, CDR2 YFSETQ. The V and J genes are TRBV5-1 and TRBJ2-7; D is uncertain. What was sequenced was peripheral blood. The TCR comes from a human donor in a cohort sampled during active COVID-19. The CDR3 DNA reads as TGCGCCAGCAGTATATTTTCGGTCAGGCTCCCCTACGAGCAGTACTTC. Protein sequence: CASSIFSVRLPYEQYF.